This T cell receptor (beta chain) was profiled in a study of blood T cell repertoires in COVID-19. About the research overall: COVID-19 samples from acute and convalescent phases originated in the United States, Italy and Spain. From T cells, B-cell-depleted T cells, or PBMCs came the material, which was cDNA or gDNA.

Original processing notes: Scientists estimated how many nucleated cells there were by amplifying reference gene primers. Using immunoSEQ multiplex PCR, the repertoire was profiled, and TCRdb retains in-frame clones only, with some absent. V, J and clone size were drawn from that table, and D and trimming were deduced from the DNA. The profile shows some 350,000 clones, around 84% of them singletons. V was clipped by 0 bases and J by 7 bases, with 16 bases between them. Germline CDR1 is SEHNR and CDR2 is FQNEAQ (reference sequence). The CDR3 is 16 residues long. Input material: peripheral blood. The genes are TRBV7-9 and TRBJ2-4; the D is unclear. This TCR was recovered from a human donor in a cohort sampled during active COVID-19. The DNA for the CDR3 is TGTGCCAGCAGCTTAGCGCTTTCGGCTGCCGGGAACATTCAGTACTTC. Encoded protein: CASSLALSAAGNIQYF.